This T cell receptor beta chain was sequenced during a study of regulatory T cells in long-lasting Graves disease. The study's findings and limits: The study found persistent patients shared more public clonotypes (approximately 2,700) than new patients (966). Persistent Graves' patients possessed reduced TCR diversity relative to recently diagnosed ones. Persistent cases favored TRBV28, TRBJ1-2 and TRBJ2-5.

Arm-PCR with iRepertoire HTBI primers amplified the CDR3 regions for these TCR beta libraries. MiXCR, run by TCRdb on the multiplex PCR reads, gives a single entry per CDR3 protein. Of roughly 530,000 distinct CDR3 sequences in the sample, about 16% were seen once. About this clonotype itself: Its cognate antigen is unknown.

With 4 bases removed from V and 0 bases from J, the gap between germline ends came to 14 bases. This CDR3 region has 15 residues. Germline CDR1 is SGHRS and CDR2 is YFSETQ. Time point reported: newly diagnosed GD, antithyroid drugs for less than 3 months. PBMC-extracted RNA yielded the TCR library. The sample was also reused in another study, on T cells in Graves' hyperthyroidism and ophthalmopathy. As that study records: HTBI primers were the set used in a first-round RT-PCR of the TCR CDR3.

This specimen was peripheral blood mononuclear cells (PBMCs), taken at new diagnosis, from a patient treated with antithyroid drugs. The receptor's source is a woman aged 40 to 65 with Graves disease. The genes are TRBV5-1 and TRBJ2-7; possible D gene TRBD1, 5 bases. CDR3 protein: CASSPRQSSSYEQYF. In nucleotides, the CDR3 is TGCGCCAGCAGCCCACGACAGTCCAGCTCCTACGAGCAGTACTTC.